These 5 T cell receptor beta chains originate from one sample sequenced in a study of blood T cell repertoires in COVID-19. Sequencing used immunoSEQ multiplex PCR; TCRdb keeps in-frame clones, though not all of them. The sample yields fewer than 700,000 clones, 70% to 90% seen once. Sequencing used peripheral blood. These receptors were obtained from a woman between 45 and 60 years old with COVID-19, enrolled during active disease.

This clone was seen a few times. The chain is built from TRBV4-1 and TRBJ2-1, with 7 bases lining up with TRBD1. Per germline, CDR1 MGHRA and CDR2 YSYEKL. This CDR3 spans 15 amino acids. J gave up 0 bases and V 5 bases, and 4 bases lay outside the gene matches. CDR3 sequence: CASSFRGSSYNEQFF. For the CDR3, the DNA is TGCGCCAGCAGCTTCAGGGGGAGCTCCTACAATGAGCAGTTCTTC.

The CDR3 reads CSVEDDAGTAVSGANVLTF. The CDR3 DNA reads as TGCAGCGTTGAAGATGACGCCGGGACAGCGGTTTCTGGGGCCAACGTCCTGACTTTC. The rearrangement links TRBV29-1 to TRBJ2-6; 7 bases match TRBD1. Germline-derived CDR1 and CDR2 are SQVTM and ANQGSEA. The CDR3 loop spans 19 amino acids. Trimming removed 0 bases from V and 1 base from J; junction bases left unmatched: 12.

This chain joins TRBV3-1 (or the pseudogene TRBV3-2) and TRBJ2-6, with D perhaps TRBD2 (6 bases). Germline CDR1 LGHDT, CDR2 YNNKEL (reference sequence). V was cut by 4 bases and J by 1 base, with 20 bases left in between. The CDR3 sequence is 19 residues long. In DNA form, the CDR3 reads TGTGCCAGCAGCCCATGGGAGGCAGGAAAAGGATCTGGGGCCAACGTCCTGACTTTC. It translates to CASSPWEAGKGSGANVLTF.

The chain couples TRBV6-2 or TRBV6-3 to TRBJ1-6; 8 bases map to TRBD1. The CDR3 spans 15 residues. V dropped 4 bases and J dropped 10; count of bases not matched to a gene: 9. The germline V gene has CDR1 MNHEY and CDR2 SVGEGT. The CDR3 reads CASSSTRTGHSPLHF. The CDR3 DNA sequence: TGTGCCAGCAGTTCTACCCGGACAGGGCACTCACCCCTCCACTTT.

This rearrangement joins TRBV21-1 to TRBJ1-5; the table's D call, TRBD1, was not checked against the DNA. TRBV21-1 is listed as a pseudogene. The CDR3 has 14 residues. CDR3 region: CASTTDRGNQPQHF. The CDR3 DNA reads TGTGCCAGCACAACGGACAGGGGGAATCAGCCCCAGCATTTT.